The 27 T cell receptor beta chains listed next were all sequenced from one sample in a study of blood T cell repertoires in COVID-19. TCRdb keeps only in-frame clones here, not all; method: immunoSEQ multiplex PCR. The sample yields approximately 91,000 clones, about 81% seen once. Sample: peripheral blood. The receptor set was obtained from a man in his 70s with acute or convalescent COVID-19.

J is TRBJ1-1 and V is TRBV5-1; no reliable D call. Germline-derived CDR1 and CDR2 are SGHRS and YFSETQ. V shed 4 bases and J shed 1 base, with 8 bases lying between them. The length of the CDR3 is 13 residues. CDR3 sequence (DNA): TGCGCCAGCAGCCTCCGGGAGAACACTGAAGCTTTCTTT. The encoded protein is CASSLRENTEAFF.

This clone occurred once. The chain joins TRBV27 to TRBJ2-1, with 7 positions matching TRBD2. V shed 6 bases and J 0 bases; nucleotides not matched to a gene: 2. CDR1 MNHEY and CDR2 SMNVEV come from the germline V gene (reference sequence). This CDR3 has 14 amino acids. In nucleotides, the CDR3 is TGTGCCAGCAGGGGAGGGAGCTCCTACAATGAGCAGTTCTTC. Translation: CASRGGSSYNEQFF.

This clone was seen more than once but under ten times. V usage is TRBV5-4 and J usage is TRBJ2-5, with D uncertain. The V gene's germline CDR1 is SGHNT and CDR2 YYREEE (reference sequence). The V gene lost 2 bases and the J gene lost 1 base, with 12 bases spanning the gap. There are 15 residues in the CDR3. The CDR3 DNA reads as TGTGCCAGCAGCTTTTCCCTAGGCGTCCAAGAGACCCAGTACTTC. The encoded protein is CASSFSLGVQETQYF.

V and J are TRBV6-7 and TRBJ1-5, with no clear D. TRBV6-7 falls under the ORF class, with uncertain function. This CDR3 contains 15 residues. V was trimmed by 5 bases and J by 4 bases, leaving 15 bases between them. The CDR3 bases are TGTGCCAGCAGTCAGGACGGAGGCTTGAATCAGCCCCAGCATTTT. Protein sequence: CASSQDGGLNQPQHF.

This clone has a handful of counts. This chain's CDR3 is CASSLFGQTPGQPQHF. For the CDR3, the DNA is TGTGCCAGCAGTTTATTTGGGCAGACCCCAGGTCAGCCCCAGCATTTT. V gene TRBV27 combines with J gene TRBJ1-5; no firm D call. Germline V gene lookup returns CDR1 MNHEY and CDR2 SMNVEV (reference sequence). CDR3 length equals 16 residues. V shed 1 base and J shed 6 bases, with 16 bases lying between them.

The chain carries TRBV6-5 and TRBJ2-1; 9 nucleotides line up with TRBD1. The CDR3 is 15 residues long. The V and J ends lost 6 bases and 1 base, in that order; junction bases with no gene match: 4. Germline CDR1 MNHEY, CDR2 SVGAGI. The CDR3 loop reads CASRYRGQSYNEQFF. For the CDR3, the DNA is TGTGCCAGCAGGTACAGGGGGCAATCCTACAATGAGCAGTTCTTC.

V gene TRBV28 combines with J gene TRBJ1-5; 8 nucleotides align to TRBD1. Per the germline V gene, CDR1 is MDHEN and CDR2 is SYDVKM. V gave up 2 bases and J gave up 2 bases; unmatched junction bases: 5. The CDR3 has 16 amino acids. The CDR3 DNA is TGTGCCAGCAGTTTAATAGGACAGGGAGGCAATCAGCCCCAGCATTTT. Residues: CASSLIGQGGNQPQHF.

The V and J genes are TRBV5-1 and TRBJ1-6; the D gene is possibly TRBD1 (5 bases). This CDR3 region has 16 residues. V was cut by 9 bases and J by 5 bases, with 21 bases left in between. CDR1 and CDR2 from the germline V gene are SGHRS and YFSETQ. The DNA for the CDR3 is TGCGCCACCTCCCGGGGGGGATCCGTGGATAATTCACCCCTCCACTTT. This encodes CATSRGGSVDNSPLHF.

The chain employs TRBV2 and TRBJ1-1; the D is unclear. The germline CDR1 and CDR2 sequences are SNHLY and FYNNEI. Deletions cut 7 bases from V and 0 bases from J, with 15 bases between. The CDR3 consists of 15 residues. CDR3 loop: CASITGGLMNTEAFF. The DNA of the CDR3 is TGTGCCAGCATCACCGGAGGGCTTATGAACACTGAAGCTTTCTTT.

DNA of the CDR3: TGTGCCAGCATTGGTCTGGTAGCGGGATCCTACGAGCAGTACTTC. Its protein product is CASIGLVAGSYEQYF. V is TRBV28 and J is TRBJ2-7, with TRBD2 identical over 8 bases. Germline V gene data show CDR1 as MDHEN and CDR2 as SYDVKM. V shed 7 bases and J 1 base; nucleotides not matched to a gene: 9. The CDR3 has 15 amino acids. Together with reference TRBV28 and TRBJ2-7, the CDR3 gives the full variable domain: DVKVTQSSRYLVKRTGEKVFLECVQDMDHENMFWYRQDPGLGLRLIYFSYDVKMKEKGDIPEGYSVSREKKERFSLILESASTNQTSMYLCASIGLVAGSYEQYFGPGTRLTVT.

The rearrangement joins TRBV6-1 to TRBJ1-1, with D unclear. Germline V lookup: CDR1 MNHNS, CDR2 SASEGT. The CDR3 has 14 residues. V was cut by 4 bases and J by 6 bases, with 15 bases left in between. The CDR3: CASSVDSLPAEAFF. For the CDR3, the DNA is TGTGCCAGCAGTGTTGACTCCCTTCCCGCTGAAGCTTTCTTT.

The V call is TRBV29-1, the J call TRBJ2-1; 9 bases line up with TRBD1. With 6 bases clipped from V and 4 bases from J, the junction kept 4 bases outside the gene matches. Germline V gene lookup returns CDR1 SQVTM and CDR2 ANQGSEA. There are 13 residues in the CDR3. CDR3 sequence: CSVTGGQYNEQFF. The CDR3 DNA reads as TGCAGCGTGACAGGGGGACAGTACAATGAGCAGTTCTTC.

The rearrangement joins TRBV30 to TRBJ2-3; 7 bases match TRBD2. V shed 4 bases and J 1 base; nucleotides not matched to a gene: 5. Germline V gene lookup returns CDR1 GTSNPN and CDR2 SVGIG (reference sequence). The CDR3 sequence is 14 residues long. The CDR3 is CAWNRLAGTDTQYF. The CDR3 coding sequence is TGTGCCTGGAATAGGCTAGCGGGCACAGATACGCAGTATTTT.

This chain uses TRBV2 with TRBJ2-7; D is possibly TRBD2 (5 bases). The V and J ends lost 6 bases and 3 bases respectively, with 9 bases between them. CDR1 and CDR2 from the germline V gene are SNHLY and FYNNEI. The CDR3 is 12 amino acids. CDR3 bases: TGTGCCAGCAGAGGACGGGACTACGAGCAGTACTTC. This sequence encodes CASRGRDYEQYF. Variable domain in full (rest from reference TRBV2 and TRBJ2-7): EPEVTQTPSHQVTQMGQEVILRCVPISNHLYFYWYRQILGQKVEFLVSFYNNEISEKSEIFDDQFSVERPDGSNFTLKIRSTKLEDSAMYFCASRGRDYEQYFGPGTRLTVT.

The chain uses TRBV28 and TRBJ1-1; 8 nucleotides line up with TRBD1. CDR1 is MDHEN and CDR2 is SYDVKM in the germline V gene. The CDR3 runs 15 residues. V gave up 3 bases and J gave up 4 bases; unmatched junction bases: 7. The CDR3 coding sequence is TGTGCCAGCAGTTTGACCGGACAGGGTACCACTGAAGCTTTCTTT. Its translation is CASSLTGQGTTEAFF.

The chain couples TRBV3-1 (or the pseudogene TRBV3-2) to TRBJ2-7; the D is unclear. The V gene lost 2 bases and the J gene lost 3 bases, with 11 bases spanning the gap. Germline-derived CDR1 and CDR2 are LGHDT and YNNKEL (reference sequence). The CDR3 covers 14 residues. The DNA for the CDR3 is TGTGCCAGCAGCCAAAATTGGCAAAACTACGAGCAGTACTTC. This codes for CASSQNWQNYEQYF.

The sample holds a few counts of this clone. CDR3 region: CASSPGLAGVSETQYF. The CDR3 coding sequence is TGTGCCAGCAGCCCGGGACTAGCGGGAGTATCGGAGACCCAGTACTTC. V usage is TRBV7-9 and J usage is TRBJ2-5; 14 nucleotides agree with TRBD2. J was trimmed by 5 bases and V by 5 bases; bases with no gene match: 7. From germline, CDR1 is SEHNR and CDR2 FQNEAQ (reference sequence). CDR3 length: 16 amino acids.

The rearrangement links TRBV18 to TRBJ1-5, with TRBD1 matching over 7 bases. In germline, CDR1 is KGHSH, CDR2 LQKENI. With V trimmed by 3 bases and J by 3 bases, 5 bases remained unmatched. The CDR3 runs to 15 residues. The CDR3 is CASSPTQGNNQPQHF. The CDR3 nucleotides are TGTGCCAGCTCACCCACACAGGGGAACAATCAGCCCCAGCATTTT.

The chain uses TRBV2 and TRBJ2-1, with 9 bases fitting TRBD2. The CDR3 runs 14 residues. Germline CDR1 and CDR2: SNHLY and FYNNEI. The V and J ends lost 6 bases and 7 bases, in that order; junction bases with no gene match: 7. Here the CDR3 DNA reads TGTGCCAGCAGGGGACTAGCCCGTGTGAATGAGCAGTTCTTC. This translates into CASRGLARVNEQFF.

This chain links TRBV15 with TRBJ1-4; TRBD1 agrees at 10 bases. Germline V gene sequence: CDR1 LNHNV, CDR2 YYDKDF (reference sequence). Unmatched junction bases numbered 10, after V lost 0 bases and J lost 0 bases. The CDR3 length is 20 residues. The CDR3 loop is CATSRDWGHGTGATNEKLFF. CDR3 DNA sequence: TGTGCCACCAGCAGAGATTGGGGGCACGGGACAGGGGCAACTAATGAAAAACTGTTTTTT.

V gene TRBV18 combines with J gene TRBJ2-1; 9 bases match TRBD2. Germline V gene lookup returns CDR1 KGHSH and CDR2 LQKENI. V shed 7 bases and J 3 bases; nucleotides not matched to a gene: 10. The CDR3 contains 16 residues. The CDR3 bases are TGTGCCAGCTGGCGGGTGACTAGCGGAAGCTACAATGAGCAGTTCTTC. It yields the protein CASWRVTSGSYNEQFF.

V and J are TRBV20-1 and TRBJ2-5; TRBD1 is a possible D gene (5 bases). The CDR3 is 11 amino acids. Looked up from germline, CDR1 is DFQATT and CDR2 is SNEGSKA (reference sequence). V shed 7 bases and J shed 5 bases, with 11 bases lying between them. The CDR3, as DNA: TGCAGTGAGGGGTACCTGGAGACCCAGTACTTC. This gives the protein CSEGYLETQYF.

The V call is TRBV27, the J call TRBJ1-4; D is undetermined. This CDR3 contains 14 residues. Germline V gives CDR1 MNHEY, CDR2 SMNVEV (reference sequence). The germline V and J ends were trimmed by 5 bases and 4 bases, with 11 bases remaining between them. DNA of the CDR3: TGTGCCAGCAGTCGCAACAGTGGTAATGAAAAACTGTTTTTT. This gives the protein CASSRNSGNEKLFF.

This chain uses TRBV6-6 with TRBJ2-1; no definite D call. The CDR3 runs to 16 residues. Germline assignment: CDR1 MNHNY and CDR2 SVGAGI (reference sequence). The V end lost 5 bases, the J end lost 5 bases, and 19 bases lay between the germline ends. CDR3 loop: CASSGFDIGRNNEQFF. CDR3 nucleotides: TGTGCCAGCAGTGGCTTTGATATTGGGCGTAACAATGAGCAGTTCTTC.

This chain links TRBV10-3 with TRBJ2-5; D is unclear. Trimming took off 4 bases at V and 0 bases at J, with 9 bases between the two ends. Germline assignment: CDR1 ENHRY and CDR2 SYGVKD. This CDR3 spans 14 amino acids. The CDR3 nucleotides are TGTGCCATCAGTGTGGGCCGGAACCAAGAGACCCAGTACTTC. Protein product: CAISVGRNQETQYF.

The chain is built from TRBV6-5 and TRBJ2-7; TRBD2 is a possible D gene (6 bases). V dropped 6 bases and J dropped 2 bases, with 14 bases sitting between them. The CDR3 covers 14 residues. Germline V gene lookup returns CDR1 MNHEY and CDR2 SVGAGI. The CDR3 region is CASRIGTDTYEQYF. The DNA for the CDR3 is TGTGCCAGCAGAATCGGGACTGACACCTACGAGCAGTACTTC.

V and J are TRBV24-1 and TRBJ1-5; D is ambiguous. CDR1 and CDR2 from the germline V gene are KGHDR and SFDVKD. The CDR3 is made up of 14 amino acids. Deletions cut 7 bases from V and 5 bases from J, with 14 bases between. Here the CDR3 reads CATSPGMVDQPQHF. CDR3 coding DNA: TGTGCCACCAGCCCGGGGATGGTTGATCAGCCCCAGCATTTT.